A single sample is the source of the 5 T cell receptor beta chains below, sequenced in a study of post-analysis software for immune sequencing data. These receptors are not linked to any known antigen. The study, taken as a whole, reports: Patients showed TRBV5-6, TRBV5-1 and TRBV20-1 among five TRBV segments more frequent than in controls.

Presence of unique molecular identifiers characterized the TCR beta cDNA libraries. TCRdb reprocessed the PCR reads via MiXCR and lists one record per CDR3 protein. The sample has roughly 400,000 distinct CDR3 sequences, roughly 38% seen once; the top ten hold about 7.6%. The specimen was blood. These receptors all stem from a girl aged 2 to 9 with multiple sclerosis.

The chain is built from TRBV29-1 and TRBJ1-2; the match to TRBD1 covers 7 bases. The CDR3 contains 14 residues. Germline V gene lookup returns CDR1 SQVTM and CDR2 ANQGSEA. V lost 1 base and J lost 4; bases outside the gene matches: 6. For the CDR3, the DNA is TGCAGCGTTGAAGCAACCGGGACAGCCTATGGCTACACCTTC. Protein sequence: CSVEATGTAYGYTF.

Only a few counts were recorded for this clonotype. The chain joins TRBV20-1 to TRBJ2-5; a possible D gene is TRBD1 (5 bases). The V end lost 1 base, the J end lost 5 bases, and 17 bases lay between the germline ends. The CDR3 consists of 15 residues. Per the germline V gene, CDR1 is DFQATT and CDR2 is SNEGSKA (reference sequence). The CDR3 DNA sequence: TGCAGTGCTAGAGCGGCCGGTGGCAGGGCGGAGACCCAGTACTTC. Translating it yields CSARAAGGRAETQYF.

This clonotype showed up just once. A junction boundary mismatches the germline segment, possibly from a read error. This chain connects TRBV7-2 to TRBJ1-6, with a possible D match to TRBD1 (6 bases). Per germline, CDR1 SGHTA and CDR2 FQGNSA. The CDR3 sequence is 15 residues long. CDR3 region: CASSLGGTPNSPPHF. The DNA of the CDR3 is TGTGCCAGCAGCTTAGGGGGGACACCAAATTCACCCCCCCACTTT. The variable domain in full, completed from reference TRBV7-2 and TRBJ1-6, reads GAGVSQSPSNKVTEKGKDVELRCDPISGHTALYWYRQSLGQGLEFLIYFQGNSAPDKSGLPSDRFSAERTGGSVSTLTIQRTQQEDSAVYLCASSLGGTPNSPPHFGNGTRLTVT.

This sequence joins TRBV27 and TRBJ2-7, with D maybe TRBD1 (6 bases). Per germline, CDR1 MNHEY and CDR2 SMNVEV (reference sequence). The length of the CDR3 is 13 residues. V was cut by 2 bases and J by 6 bases, with 11 bases left in between. This CDR3 reads CASSLSQGFEQYF. The DNA for the CDR3 is TGTGCCAGCAGTTTAAGCCAGGGGTTCGAGCAGTACTTC.

The V gene is TRBV5-6, the J gene TRBJ2-7; 9 positions match TRBD2. V gave up 8 bases and J gave up 2 bases; unmatched junction bases: 8. The germline V gene encodes CDR1 SGHDT and CDR2 YYEEEE. This CDR3 comprises 14 residues. The CDR3 sequence: CASETSGKTYEQYF. CDR3 in DNA: TGTGCCAGTGAGACTAGCGGAAAGACCTACGAGCAGTACTTC.